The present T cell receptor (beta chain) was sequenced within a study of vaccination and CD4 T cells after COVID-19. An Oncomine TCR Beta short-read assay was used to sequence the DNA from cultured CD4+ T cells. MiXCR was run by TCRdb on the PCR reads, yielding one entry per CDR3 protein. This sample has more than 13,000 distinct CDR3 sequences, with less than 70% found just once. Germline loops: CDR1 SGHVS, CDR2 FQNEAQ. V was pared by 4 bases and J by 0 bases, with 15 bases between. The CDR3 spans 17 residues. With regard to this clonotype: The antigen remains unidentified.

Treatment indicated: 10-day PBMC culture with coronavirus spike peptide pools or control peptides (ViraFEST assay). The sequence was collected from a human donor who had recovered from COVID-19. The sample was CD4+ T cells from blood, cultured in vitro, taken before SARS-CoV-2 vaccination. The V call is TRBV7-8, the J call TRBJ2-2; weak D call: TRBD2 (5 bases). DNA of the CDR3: TGTGCCAGCAGCTCCCGCCCCGGGGAGTCGAACACCGGGGAGCTGTTTTTT. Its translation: CASSSRPGESNTGELFF.